What follows are 20 T cell receptor beta chains derived from one specimen sequenced in a study of beta chain features in type 1 diabetes. The study's findings and limits: People with Type 1 diabetes carried modestly yet significantly shorter TCRB CDR3s in all four CD4+ subsets.

As every portion of the isolated RNA was reverse transcribed, the sequencing read expressed TCRB transcripts. Using immunoSEQ multiplex PCR, the repertoire was profiled, and TCRdb retains in-frame clones only, with some absent. The repertoire holds around 600,000 clones, with approximately 13% as singletons. Their cognate antigens are unknown. The sequenced material came from naive CD4+ T cells from blood. These receptors all come from a man younger than 45 with type 1 diabetes.

Only a few counts were recorded for this clone. The rearrangement links TRBV14 to TRBJ2-7; the D gene could be TRBD1 or TRBD2 (5 bases each). The CDR3 contains 14 residues. CDR1 and CDR2 (germline): SGHDN, FVKESK. Trimming pared 3 bases from V and 5 bases from J, leaving 14 bases between. The CDR3 loop reads CASSQPGPDHEQYF. CDR3 sequence (DNA): TGTGCCAGCAGCCAGCCGGGACCAGACCACGAGCAGTACTTC.

The table lists this clone with a few counts. This chain joins TRBV27 and TRBJ2-7; TRBD1 matches at 11 bases. The CDR3 length is 15 residues. Looked up from germline, CDR1 is MNHEY and CDR2 is SMNVEV (reference sequence). The trim removed 4 bases at V and 2 bases at J, leaving 4 bases unmatched. The chain's CDR3 is CASSSRDRGTYEQYF. CDR3 DNA sequence: TGTGCCAGCAGTTCGCGGGACAGGGGGACCTACGAGCAGTACTTC.

The rearrangement joins TRBV6-6 to TRBJ2-3; 11 bases line up with TRBD2. Losses at the gene ends were 6 bases for V and 3 bases for J; bases not matched to a gene: 5. The CDR3 is 15 amino acids. Germline V gene lookup returns CDR1 MNHNY and CDR2 SVGAGI (reference sequence). DNA for the CDR3: TGTGCCAGCAGAGTTAGCGGGGGGGCTACAGATACGCAGTATTTT. It is translated as CASRVSGGATDTQYF.

There are a few counts of this clone. V usage is TRBV30 and J usage is TRBJ2-7, with D uncertain. V was clipped by 5 bases and J by 0 bases, with 11 bases between them. The length of the CDR3 is 13 residues. CDR1 is GTSNPN, CDR2 SVGIG, per germline (reference sequence). As DNA, the CDR3 is TGTGCCTGGGCATTACTTAGCTCCTACGAGCAGTACTTC. Its translation: CAWALLSSYEQYF. Drawing the rest from reference TRBV30 and TRBJ2-7, the complete variable domain is SQTIHQWPATLVQPVGSPLSLECTVEGTSNPNLYWYRQAAGRGLQLLFYSVGIGQISSEVPQNLSASRPQDRQFILSSKKLLLSDSGFYLCAWALLSSYEQYFGPGTRLTVT.

The J gene is TRBJ1-2, the V gene TRBV29-1; D unclear. Trimming removed 0 bases at V and 2 bases at J, with 22 bases between. The CDR3 extends over 18 amino acids. Germline V gene data show CDR1 as SQVTM and CDR2 as ANQGSEA. In DNA, the CDR3 is TGCAGCGTTGAAGACGGGTTCTGGTCTAGGCCTAAGAACTATGGCTACACCTTC. Residues: CSVEDGFWSRPKNYGYTF.

This clone was seen a handful of times. The chain couples TRBV7-8 to TRBJ2-7; TRBD2 matches at 8 bases. CDR1 is SGHVS and CDR2 is FQNEAQ in the germline V gene. This CDR3 is 15 amino acids long. The J segment lost 4 bases and the V segment lost 3 bases, leaving 8 bases of the junction unmatched. The CDR3 reads CASSLSGGRGYEQYF. DNA of the CDR3: TGTGCCAGCAGCTTGAGCGGGGGAAGGGGATACGAGCAGTACTTC. Supplemented by reference TRBV7-8 and TRBJ2-7, the full variable domain reads GAGVSQSPRYKVAKRGQDVALRCDPISGHVSLFWYQQALGQGPEFLTYFQNEAQLDKSGLPSDRFFAERPEGSVSTLKIQRTQQEDSAVYLCASSLSGGRGYEQYFGPGTRLTVT.

The chain employs TRBV28 and TRBJ2-2, with a possible D match to TRBD1 (5 bases). The CDR3 covers 13 residues. Germline CDR1 MDHEN, CDR2 SYDVKM. Trimming took 11 bases from V and 5 from J, leaving 15 bases between them. CDR3 sequence (DNA): TGTGCCTCCAGGGCAGGGCGGACCGGGGAGCTGTTTTTT. This encodes CASRAGRTGELFF.

This chain uses TRBV9 with TRBJ1-6, with 8 bases fitting TRBD1. Trimming cost V 4 bases and J 9 bases; bases outside gene matches: 6. Per germline, CDR1 SGDLS and CDR2 YYNGEE. This CDR3 has 14 amino acids. CDR3 in amino acids: CASSLGQEVSPLHF. CDR3 DNA sequence: TGTGCCAGCAGCTTGGGACAGGAGGTTTCACCCCTCCACTTT.

This clone was found a few times. The chain carries TRBV5-4 and TRBJ1-3; the D is unclear. Germline CDR1 is SGHNT and CDR2 is YYREEE (reference sequence). V shed 0 bases and J shed 4 bases, with 11 bases lying between them. The CDR3 covers 15 residues. The CDR3 sequence is CASSLDQAGGNTIYF. The CDR3 nucleotides are TGTGCCAGCAGCTTGGACCAGGCGGGGGGAAACACCATATATTTT. The full variable domain, in which reference TRBV5-4 and TRBJ1-3 provide the parts outside the CDR3, is ETGVTQSPTHLIKTRGQQVTLRCSSQSGHNTVSWYQQALGQGPQFIFQYYREEENGRGNFPPRFSGLQFPNYSSELNVNALELDDSALYLCASSLDQAGGNTIYFGEGSWLTVV.

This clone was counted a few times. The chain joins TRBV25-1 to TRBJ2-1; no firm D call. Germline V gene lookup returns CDR1 MGHDK and CDR2 SYGVNS. The CDR3 is 13 residues long. Trimming stripped 3 bases from V and 6 bases from J, with 9 bases between. CDR3 nucleotide sequence: TGTGCCAGCAGTGATCGGCTAGTCAATGAGCAGTTCTTC. Translated: CASSDRLVNEQFF.

This clone came up a few times. The gene calls are TRBV4-2 and TRBJ2-7; 11 nucleotides line up with TRBD2. V shed 0 bases, J shed 0 bases, and the junction held 4 bases outside the gene matches. The CDR3 sequence is 17 residues long. Germline CDR1 and CDR2: LGHNA and YNFKEQ. CDR3: CASSQELAGALSYEQYF. As DNA, the CDR3 is TGTGCCAGCAGCCAAGAACTAGCGGGGGCCCTCTCCTACGAGCAGTACTTC.

The chain recombines TRBV11-2 with TRBJ1-2, with a weak D call TRBD1 (5 bases). Deletions cut 1 base from V and 8 bases from J, with 14 bases between. The CDR3 has 14 residues. The germline CDR1 and CDR2 sequences are SGHAT and FQNNGV. CDR3 DNA sequence: TGTGCCAGCAGCTTAGGGGACCGGAGAACGGGCTACACCTTC. It codes for CASSLGDRRTGYTF.

The table lists this clone with a few counts. This chain uses TRBV25-1 with TRBJ2-7; TRBD1 agrees at 7 bases. The germline CDR1 and CDR2 sequences are MGHDK and SYGVNS. The length of the CDR3 is 12 residues. The junction had 2 bases not matched to a gene; V was cut back by 7 bases and J by 2 bases. The CDR3, as DNA: TGTGCCAGCACCGGGACAGCCTACGAGCAGTACTTC. This gives the protein CASTGTAYEQYF.

This chain links TRBV9 with TRBJ2-7; D possibly matches TRBD1 or TRBD2 (5 bases each). Trimming pared 0 bases from V and 4 bases from J, leaving 14 bases between. Per germline, CDR1 SGDLS and CDR2 YYNGEE. CDR3 size: 15 residues. The CDR3 loop reads CASSVGQGDVYEQYF. The CDR3 bases are TGTGCCAGCAGCGTAGGTCAAGGGGACGTATACGAGCAGTACTTC.

The V call is TRBV6-5, the J call TRBJ1-5; 8 bases are shared with TRBD1. This CDR3 contains 15 residues. The V gene end was trimmed by 2 bases and the J gene end by 5 bases; junction bases not matched to a gene: 5. Germline V CDR1 and CDR2: MNHEY, SVGAGI. The CDR3 DNA follows: TGTGCCAGCAGTTACAGCCCAGGGGGCGATCAGCCCCAGCATTTT. This encodes CASSYSPGGDQPQHF.

A few counts support this clone. This chain connects TRBV7-9 to TRBJ1-4, with 8 bases matching TRBD1. After removal of 5 bases from V and 3 bases from J, the junction contained 11 bases not matched to a gene. CDR1 and CDR2 (germline): SEHNR, FQNEAQ (reference sequence). The CDR3 is made up of 17 amino acids. CDR3 sequence (DNA): TGTGCCAGCAGCCTACTGGGCACAGGGGGTGCTAATGAAAAACTGTTTTTT. Its translation: CASSLLGTGGANEKLFF.

The gene calls are TRBV30 and TRBJ1-2; D might be TRBD1 (5 bases). Per the germline V gene, CDR1 is GTSNPN and CDR2 is SVGIG (reference sequence). The V gene lost 0 bases and the J gene lost 8 bases, with 22 bases spanning the gap. The CDR3 loop spans 16 amino acids. In nucleotides, the CDR3 is TGTGCCTGGAGTGTACGACTCGCCAGGGCTGCTGGAGGCTACACCTTC. Its protein product is CAWSVRLARAAGGYTF.

The rearrangement uses TRBV4-2 and TRBJ2-2; no firm D call. The CDR3 has 16 residues. V was clipped by 2 bases and J by 5 bases, with 15 bases between them. The germline V gene has CDR1 LGHNA and CDR2 YNFKEQ. The CDR3 nucleotides read TGTGCCAGCAGCCAAAACACCGGGCCGAGTACCGGGGAGCTGTTTTTT. Amino acid sequence: CASSQNTGPSTGELFF.

There are a few counts of this clone. The chain employs TRBV30 and TRBJ2-3; maybe TRBD2 (6 bases). Between the trimmed V and J ends, which lost 2 bases and 6 bases, there was a span of 18 bases. The CDR3 spans 15 residues. Germline CDR1 GTSNPN, CDR2 SVGIG (reference sequence). CDR3: CAWSTLGSGIDTQYF. The CDR3 DNA follows: TGTGCCTGGAGTACCTTGGGTAGCGGTATTGATACGCAGTATTTT.

The chain has TRBV7-8 and TRBJ1-2; D gene unclear. With 1 base removed from V and 3 bases from J, the gap between germline ends came to 9 bases. Germline V gene lookup returns CDR1 SGHVS and CDR2 FQNEAQ. The CDR3 spans 14 residues. CDR3 protein: CASSLGGIDYGYTF. DNA for the CDR3: TGTGCCAGCAGCTTAGGCGGGATCGACTATGGCTACACCTTC.